The rows below give T cell receptor beta chains drawn from one sample of a study of T cell responses to AZD1222 COVID-19 vaccine. Sequencing was performed with immunoSEQ multiplex PCR; in TCRdb, only in-frame clones are kept and a portion is missing. The sample gives some 90,000 clones, about 90% of which show up once; around 5.2% is in the top ten. The sample here was peripheral blood, taken on day 0 of MenACWY control vaccination. The receptors come from an adult in good health. Each CDR3 is given with its conserved first and last residue. A D gene is named only where the DNA matches it firmly. The size of a clone is reported for some rows only, either as once, few or many, or as a class for expanded clones.

v_gene	j_gene	d_gene	abundance	CDR3aa	CDR3nt
TRBV28	TRBJ1-2	.	.	CASSLVGAGGYTF	TGTGCCAGCAGTTTGGTGGGTGCCGGTGGCTACACCTTC
TRBV18	TRBJ2-2	.	.	CASSLWSRDKDTGELFF	TGTGCCAGCTCACTTTGGAGTCGGGACAAGGACACCGGGGAGCTGTTTTTT
TRBV18	TRBJ2-7	TRBD2	.	CASSPVTGGSYEQYF	TGTGCCAGCTCACCAGTCACGGGAGGGTCCTACGAGCAGTACTTC
TRBV2	TRBJ2-3	TRBD2	.	CASSEALVLARDTQYF	TGTGCCAGCAGTGAAGCGCTGGTACTAGCGAGAGATACGCAGTATTTT
TRBV7-2	TRBJ2-2	TRBD2	.	CASSLGLAGADTGELFF	TGTGCCAGCAGCCTTGGACTAGCGGGGGCCGACACCGGGGAGCTGTTTTTT
TRBV10-1	TRBJ2-2	.	.	CASRRAGDTGELFF	TGCGCCAGCAGGAGGGCCGGGGACACCGGGGAGCTTTTTTTT
TRBV19	TRBJ2-7	TRBD1	.	CASSLGQDASYEQYF	TGTGCCAGTAGTTTGGGACAGGACGCCTCCTACGAGCAGTACTTC
TRBV25-1	TRBJ2-7	TRBD1	.	CASSGSGQGRHEQYF	TGTGCCAGCAGTGGGTCAGGACAGGGGCGTCACGAGCAGTACTTC
TRBV7-6	TRBJ1-4	.	.	CASSPGGATNEKLFF	TGTGCCAGCAGCCCCGGGGGGGCAACTAATGAAAAACTGTTTTTT
TRBV29-1	TRBJ2-1	TRBD2	.	CSVDLAATRFF	TGCAGCGTTGATCTAGCGGCTACCAGGTTCTTC
TRBV7-3	TRBJ2-2	TRBD1	.	CASKKQGADISQLFF	TGTGCCAGCAAAAAACAGGGGGCAGACATATCCCAGCTGTTTTTT
TRBV5-1	TRBJ2-7	.	.	CASSAQGDTYEQYF	TGCGCCAGCAGCGCACAGGGAGACACCTACGAGCAGTACTTC
TRBV27	TRBJ1-1	TRBD1	.	CASKKQGAMNTEAFF	TGTGCCAGCAAAAAACAGGGGGCCATGAACACTGAAGCTTTCTTT
TRBV12-3/TRBV12-4	TRBJ2-7	.	.	CASSFRGPEQYF	TGTGCCAGCAGTTTTAGGGGCCCCGAGCAGTACTTC
TRBV7-2	TRBJ1-2	TRBD1	.	CASSLEGATNYGYTF	TGTGCCAGCAGCTTAGAGGGGGCTACTAACTATGGCTACACCTTC
TRBV3-1/TRBV3-2	TRBJ2-7	.	.	CASSHSLGREGYEQYF	TGTGCCAGCAGCCACTCACTAGGGCGGGAAGGCTACGAGCAGTACTTC
TRBV11-3	TRBJ1-2	TRBD1	.	CASSETGGEGYTF	TGTGCCAGCAGCGAAACAGGGGGCGAAGGCTACACCTTC
TRBV18	TRBJ2-5	.	.	CASSPPGQNRETQYF	TGTGCCAGCTCACCCCCCGGGCAGAATCGAGAGACCCAGTACTTC
TRBV27	TRBJ2-7	TRBD1	.	CASSIFRGPYEQYF	TGTGCCAGCAGCATATTCAGGGGGCCCTACGAGCAGTACTTC
TRBV19	TRBJ1-1	.	.	CASRRSGARPLGTEAFF	TGTGCCAGTAGGAGGTCAGGGGCTCGGCCTCTTGGCACTGAAGCTTTCTTT
TRBV27	TRBJ2-1	TRBD2	few	CASSQTSGSYNEQFF	TGTGCCAGCAGCCAGACTAGCGGGAGCTACAATGAGCAGTTCTTC
TRBV6-2/TRBV6-3	TRBJ1-2	.	.	CASSYDPNYGYTF	TGTGCCAGCAGTTACGACCCTAACTATGGCTACACCTTC
TRBV29-1	TRBJ1-1	.	.	CSAQTQGNTEAFF	TGCAGCGCCCAGACACAGGGGAACACTGAAGCTTTCTTT
TRBV7-2	TRBJ1-1	.	many	CASSLSGYGEAFF	TGTGCCAGCAGCTTATCAGGGTATGGTGAAGCTTTCTTT
TRBV28	TRBJ2-7	.	.	CASSPQTGGSYEQYF	TGTGCCAGCAGTCCCCAGACAGGAGGCTCCTACGAGCAGTACTTC
TRBV3-1/TRBV3-2	TRBJ2-7	TRBD2	.	CASSHAGLANHEQYF	TGTGCCAGCAGCCATGCGGGACTAGCGAATCACGAGCAGTACTTC